This T cell receptor (beta chain) was observed in a study of beta chain features in type 1 diabetes. The whole isolated RNA underwent reverse transcription, so sequencing captured expressed TCRB transcripts. The data were produced by immunoSEQ multiplex PCR, yet TCRdb's version contains in-frame clones alone and is incomplete. The sample includes hundreds of thousands of clones, over 10% seen only once; the top ten take less than 0.025%. Germline loops: CDR1 LNHDA, CDR2 SQIVND (reference sequence). Trimming left V 6 bases short and J 5 bases short, with 13 bases between. The CDR3 length is 13 residues. About this clone itself: Its antigen is not identified.

Points from the study as a whole: Within patients, naive, central memory and Treg TCRB repertoires seemed more similar than within healthy donors. Whether TCRB rearrangement is influenced by HLA type was left unresolved in this analysis. People with Type 1 diabetes carried modestly yet significantly shorter TCRB CDR3s in all four CD4+ subsets. The study found fewer insertions and more deletions at VDJ junctions in type 1 diabetes patients.

The sequencing sample was made of naive CD4+ T cells from blood. The TCR originated in a man aged 18 to 29 with type 1 diabetes. The chain recombines TRBV19 with TRBJ2-5, with D uncertain. CDR3 protein: CASRNSGLETQYF. CDR3 nucleotide sequence: TGTGCCAGTAGGAATTCAGGCTTGGAGACCCAGTACTTC. The whole variable domain, remainder taken from reference TRBV19 and TRBJ2-5, is DGGITQSPKYLFRKEGQNVTLSCEQNLNHDAMYWYRQDPGQGLRLIYYSQIVNDFQKGDIAEGYSVSREKKESFPLTVTSAQKNPTAFYLCASRNSGLETQYFGPGTRLLVL.